This T cell receptor (beta chain) was sequenced in a study of identical twins. Overall study results and limits: Models underpredicted monozygotic twin sharing of out-of-frame TCR alpha. While abundant cord blood beta clonotypes carried fewer insertions, memory repertoires showed no such pattern. Shared out-of-frame alpha sequences (those common to twins) showed excess low generation probability.

Template switching added a universal primer site; cDNA carried unique molecular identifiers. MiXCR was run by TCRdb on the 5' RACE reads, yielding one entry per CDR3 protein. Of approximately 700,000 distinct CDR3 sequences listed, 5.5% to 6.5% were seen once; the top ten hold about 2%. Germline CDR1 MNHEY, CDR2 SVGEGT. After removal of 6 bases from V and 5 bases from J, the junction contained 19 bases not matched to a gene. The length of the CDR3 is 20 residues. This clonotype came up many times. Antigen specificity is unknown. The J gene is TRBJ2-1, the V gene TRBV6-2 or TRBV6-3; 13 bases map to TRBD2. The receptor was derived from a man aged 18 to 35 in good health. Sequenced sample: naive T cells sorted from blood. The chain's CDR3 is CASSPIRLAGGISPHNEQFF. CDR3 bases: TGTGCCAGCAGCCCCATACGACTAGCGGGAGGTATCTCCCCTCACAATGAGCAGTTCTTC.